Following are 31 T cell receptor beta chains from one sample sequenced in a study of cytomegalovirus exposure and HLA in healthy donors. Sequenced by immunoSEQ multiplex PCR; TCRdb stores in-frame clones only, minus some. The repertoire holds around 150,000 clones, with approximately 80% as singletons. Sequenced material: PBMCs. The receptors were sampled from a man younger than 40 in good health and CMV-seropositive.

V and J are TRBV29-1 and TRBJ2-1, with 8 positions matching TRBD2. V gave up 8 bases and J gave up 4 bases; unmatched junction bases: 7. Germline loops: CDR1 SQVTM, CDR2 ANQGSEA. This CDR3 has 13 amino acids. The chain's CDR3 is CSPIAGTYNEQFF. The DNA for the CDR3 is TGCAGCCCTATAGCGGGGACTTACAATGAGCAGTTCTTC.

This clone was recorded a few times. The V and J genes are TRBV6-5 and TRBJ1-5, with unresolved D. Between the trimmed V and J ends, which lost 6 bases and 0 bases, there was a span of 6 bases. This CDR3 has 13 residues. Germline V gene lookup returns CDR1 MNHEY and CDR2 SVGAGI. The CDR3 region has the DNA TGTGCCAGCAGGTTGGCTAGCAATCAGCCCCAGCATTTT. This codes for CASRLASNQPQHF.

This rearrangement joins TRBV4-1 to TRBJ2-7; 7 nucleotides align to TRBD2. V was pared by 4 bases and J by 1 base, with 10 bases of the junction left unmatched. This CDR3 is built from 16 residues. In germline, CDR1 is MGHRA, CDR2 YSYEKL. The CDR3 here is CASSRGGPAGSYEQYF. DNA of the CDR3: TGCGCCAGCAGCCGGGGGGGACCGGCAGGTTCCTACGAGCAGTACTTC.

This sequence joins TRBV4-1 and TRBJ1-2; 12 nucleotides align to TRBD1. The CDR3 runs 17 residues. Germline CDR1 MGHRA, CDR2 YSYEKL. With 2 bases clipped from V and 4 bases from J, the junction kept 8 bases outside the gene matches. DNA for the CDR3: TGCGCCAGCAGCCAAACCGGGACAGGGGGCTCCTTCTATGGCTACACCTTC. Protein: CASSQTGTGGSFYGYTF.

This chain connects TRBV10-2 to TRBJ1-5; 10 bases map to TRBD1. This CDR3 has 15 residues. Germline V gives CDR1 WSHSY, CDR2 SAAADI. V lost 5 bases, J lost 2 bases, and 3 bases stayed unmatched. The CDR3 reads CASSPGTGGNQPQHF. CDR3 DNA sequence: TGCGCCAGCAGTCCCGGGACAGGGGGCAATCAGCCCCAGCATTTT.

The CDR3 DNA follows: TGCGCCAGCAGCACCCCTAGCGGGTACACCGGGGAGCTGTTTTTT. It translates to CASSTPSGYTGELFF. The V and J genes are TRBV5-1 and TRBJ2-2; TRBD2 matches 8 bases. The germline V gene encodes CDR1 SGHRS and CDR2 YFSETQ. The length of the CDR3 is 15 residues. The V and J ends lost 4 bases and 3 bases, in that order; junction bases with no gene match: 5.

This clone was counted between two and nine times. The rearrangement joins TRBV7-9 to TRBJ1-4, with TRBD1 identical over 10 bases. The junction had 1 base not matched to a gene; V was cut back by 1 base and J by 8 bases. Germline CDR1 SEHNR, CDR2 FQNEAQ (reference sequence). CDR3 size: 14 residues. The CDR3 reads CASSLGTGGEKLFF. The CDR3 coding sequence is TGTGCCAGCAGCTTAGGGACAGGGGGAGAAAAACTGTTTTTT.

V gene TRBV29-1 combines with J gene TRBJ2-2; TRBD1 agrees at 9 bases. The germline V gene has CDR1 SQVTM and CDR2 ANQGSEA. This CDR3 spans 12 amino acids. Trimming cost V 4 bases and J 6 bases; bases outside gene matches: 0. The CDR3 spells CSVGQGAGELFF. CDR3 sequence (DNA): TGCAGCGTTGGACAGGGGGCCGGGGAGCTGTTTTTT.

The rearrangement uses TRBV10-2 and TRBJ2-1; a possible D gene is TRBD1 (6 bases). The CDR3 is made up of 13 amino acids. Per the germline V gene, CDR1 is WSHSY and CDR2 is SAAADI. V lost 2 bases and J 8 bases, leaving 10 bases between the germline ends. The CDR3: CASSENRVYEQFF. For the CDR3, the DNA is TGCGCCAGCAGTGAGAACAGGGTGTATGAGCAGTTCTTC.

V is TRBV2 and J is TRBJ1-1; D is ambiguous. V was trimmed by 5 bases and J by 8 bases, leaving 18 bases between them. The germline V gene encodes CDR1 SNHLY and CDR2 FYNNEI. This CDR3 has 14 residues. The CDR3 sequence: CASSSGLERPEAFF. The CDR3 DNA reads as TGTGCCAGCAGTTCTGGACTCGAGAGACCCGAAGCTTTCTTT. The whole variable domain, remainder taken from reference TRBV2 and TRBJ1-1, is EPEVTQTPSHQVTQMGQEVILRCVPISNHLYFYWYRQILGQKVEFLVSFYNNEISEKSEIFDDQFSVERPDGSNFTLKIRSTKLEDSAMYFCASSSGLERPEAFFGQGTRLTVV.

This sequence joins TRBV29-1 and TRBJ2-3; weak D call: TRBD1 (6 bases). Germline V gene lookup returns CDR1 SQVTM and CDR2 ANQGSEA. The V end was cut by 6 bases, the J end by 2 bases, with 15 bases between. CDR3 size: 14 residues. The CDR3 is CSVNPGQNTDTQYF. The CDR3 DNA reads TGCAGCGTGAATCCGGGACAAAACACAGATACGCAGTATTTT.

The chain links TRBV6-5 to TRBJ2-7; a weak D match, TRBD1 (5 bases). This CDR3 is built from 15 residues. Germline assignment: CDR1 MNHEY and CDR2 SVGAGI. V lost 5 bases, J lost 1 base, and 15 bases lay in between. DNA of the CDR3: TGTGCCAGCAGTCACCCGGACACGTTATCCTACGAGCAGTACTTC. This gives the protein CASSHPDTLSYEQYF.

This clone was seen a handful of times. The genes are TRBV5-6 and TRBJ1-2, with D hard to call. This CDR3 spans 13 amino acids. The germline V gene encodes CDR1 SGHDT and CDR2 YYEEEE. Trimming took off 4 bases at V and 2 bases at J, with 9 bases between the two ends. The CDR3 coding sequence is TGTGCCAGCAGCCAACAATCGAACTATGGCTACACCTTC. Amino acid sequence: CASSQQSNYGYTF.

V and J are TRBV18 and TRBJ2-5, with 9 bases lining up with TRBD2. Looked up from germline, CDR1 is KGHSH and CDR2 is LQKENI. The ends lost 4 bases at V and 3 bases at J; junction bases unmatched: 6. CDR3 length equals 15 residues. The CDR3 here is CASSLNSGREETQYF. The CDR3 coding sequence is TGTGCCAGCTCACTTAATAGCGGGAGAGAAGAGACCCAGTACTTC.

This clone came up many times. V is TRBV6-6 and J is TRBJ1-2; D is unclear. The germline CDR1 and CDR2 sequences are MNHNY and SVGAGI (reference sequence). CDR3 size: 14 residues. V was trimmed by 2 bases and J by 1 base, leaving 8 bases between them. CDR3 sequence (DNA): TGTGCCAGCAGTTACGAGGGCAATAACTATGGCTACACCTTC. Translating it yields CASSYEGNNYGYTF.

This chain uses TRBV5-5 with TRBJ2-7, with D possibly TRBD1 on 5 matching bases. The V and J ends lost 0 bases and 6 bases respectively, with 16 bases between them. Germline values: CDR1 SGHKS, CDR2 YYEKEE (reference sequence). The CDR3 is 15 residues long. The CDR3: CASSLEVDTFPEQYF. CDR3 in DNA: TGTGCCAGCAGCTTGGAAGTGGACACCTTCCCCGAGCAGTACTTC. The full variable domain, rest sourced from reference TRBV5-5 and TRBJ2-7, is DAGVTQSPTHLIKTRGQQVTLRCSPISGHKSVSWYQQVLGQGPQFIFQYYEKEERGRGNFPDRFSARQFPNYSSELNVNALLLGDSALYLCASSLEVDTFPEQYFGPGTRLTVT.

V is TRBV5-8 and J is TRBJ1-2; D not resolved. The germline V gene has CDR1 SGHTS and CDR2 YDEGEE. V lost 6 bases, J lost 4 bases, and 13 bases lay in between. The CDR3 spans 13 residues. The CDR3: CASIRGPTYGYTF. The DNA for the CDR3 is TGTGCCAGCATCCGTGGGCCAACCTATGGCTACACCTTC.

The chain employs TRBV28 and TRBJ1-1; TRBD1 agrees at 9 bases. Germline V gene lookup returns CDR1 MDHEN and CDR2 SYDVKM. The J segment lost 7 bases and the V segment lost 5 bases, leaving 11 bases of the junction unmatched. The CDR3 contains 15 residues. This CDR3 is CASSGVGQGGGEAFF. CDR3 in DNA: TGTGCCAGCAGTGGAGTGGGACAGGGCGGGGGTGAAGCTTTCTTT.

The chain has TRBV2 and TRBJ2-2, with TRBD1 matching over 10 bases. The CDR3 contains 15 residues. Germline assignment: CDR1 SNHLY and CDR2 FYNNEI. Trimming at V came to 6 bases and at J to 4 bases, leaving 5 bases not matched to a gene. CDR3 nucleotide sequence: TGTGCCAGCAGAGCGAGGGACAGGGGCACCGGGGAGCTGTTTTTT. Translating it yields CASRARDRGTGELFF.

The J gene is TRBJ2-2, the V gene TRBV10-3; 7 bases are a match to TRBD2. This CDR3 contains 16 residues. V was clipped by 7 bases and J by 4 bases; unmatched bases: 12. In germline, CDR1 is ENHRY, CDR2 SYGVKD. The CDR3, as DNA: TGTGCCATCAAAAGTTCGGAGACTAGCTTCACCGGGGAGCTGTTTTTT. Translating it yields CAIKSSETSFTGELFF.

The chain couples TRBV18 to TRBJ2-7, with D possibly matching TRBD1 (5 bases). This CDR3 contains 14 residues. The V gene's germline CDR1 is KGHSH and CDR2 LQKENI. Trimming pared 5 bases from V and 1 base from J, leaving 12 bases between. CDR3 amino acids: CASSMGLVSYEQYF. The CDR3, as DNA: TGTGCCAGCTCAATGGGGCTCGTATCCTACGAGCAGTACTTC.

This clone showed up just once. The rearrangement joins TRBV7-9 to TRBJ1-1; D might be TRBD1 (5 bases). Trimming shortened V by 5 bases and J by 5 bases, and 12 bases separated the two germline ends. From germline, CDR1 is SEHNR and CDR2 FQNEAQ (reference sequence). The CDR3 is made up of 13 amino acids. CDR3 region: CASSRPPGTEAFF. The DNA for the CDR3 is TGTGCCAGCAGCCGCCCCCCAGGGACTGAAGCTTTCTTT.

The chain employs TRBV4-3 and TRBJ2-5; D unresolved. V was cut by 1 base and J by 4 bases, with 25 bases left in between. Per the germline V gene, CDR1 is LGHNA and CDR2 is YSLEER. This CDR3 contains 19 residues. The CDR3 loop reads CASSQGSSFQANLRETQYF. The CDR3 bases are TGCGCCAGCAGCCAAGGCAGCAGCTTCCAGGCCAACCTCAGAGAGACCCAGTACTTC.

CDR3 sequence reads: CASSSLQGVGSYEQYF. In DNA form, the CDR3 reads TGTGCCAGCAGTTCCCTCCAGGGTGTCGGCTCCTACGAGCAGTACTTC. V usage is TRBV6-6 and J usage is TRBJ2-7; D is perhaps TRBD1 (5 bases). Germline V CDR1 and CDR2: MNHNY, SVGAGI (reference sequence). CDR3 length: 16 amino acids. Trimming removed 4 bases at V and 0 bases at J, with 16 bases between.

This chain connects TRBV6-1 to TRBJ1-2, with TRBD1 matching over 7 bases. This CDR3 contains 11 residues. CDR1 is MNHNS, CDR2 SASEGT, per germline. V gave up 6 bases and J gave up 8 bases; unmatched junction bases: 3. CDR3: CASRVTGGYTF. CDR3 DNA: TGTGCCAGCAGAGTGACAGGGGGCTACACCTTC.

This clone has ten or more counts. The rearrangement joins TRBV14 to TRBJ2-7; D might be TRBD1 (5 bases). The length of the CDR3 is 16 residues. In germline, CDR1 is SGHDN, CDR2 FVKESK. V lost 2 bases to trimming and J lost 8 bases, with 22 bases between them. CDR3 amino acids: CASSQRFEDTGAKQYF. CDR3 DNA: TGTGCCAGCAGCCAAAGGTTTGAGGACACGGGCGCTAAGCAGTACTTC.

This chain links TRBV5-5 with TRBJ1-2; no clear D. Germline V gene data show CDR1 as SGHKS and CDR2 as YYEKEE (reference sequence). V was shortened by 0 bases and J by 8 bases, with 11 bases between the two germline ends. This CDR3 is 13 amino acids long. CDR3 in amino acids: CASSLAFTEGYTF. CDR3 nucleotide sequence: TGTGCCAGCAGCTTGGCTTTCACGGAGGGCTACACCTTC. Looking up the rest from reference TRBV5-5 and TRBJ1-2 gives the full variable domain: DAGVTQSPTHLIKTRGQQVTLRCSPISGHKSVSWYQQVLGQGPQFIFQYYEKEERGRGNFPDRFSARQFPNYSSELNVNALLLGDSALYLCASSLAFTEGYTFGSGTRLTVV.

V gene TRBV15 combines with J gene TRBJ1-4, with D hard to call. CDR1 is LNHNV and CDR2 is YYDKDF in the germline V gene (reference sequence). V lost 0 bases to trimming and J lost 10 bases, with 9 bases between them. The CDR3 has 13 residues. CDR3 sequence: CATSRDVTGKLFF. The DNA of the CDR3 is TGTGCCACCAGCAGAGATGTCACGGGAAAACTGTTTTTT. The complete variable domain, with remaining parts taken from reference TRBV15 and TRBJ1-4, reads DAMVIQNPRYQVTQFGKPVTLSCSQTLNHNVMYWYQQKSSQAPKLLFHYYDKDFNNEADTPDNFQSRRPNTSFCFLDIRSPGLGDTAMYLCATSRDVTGKLFFGSGTQLSVL.

The CDR3 loop is CASTQQETQYF. The CDR3 DNA follows: TGTGCCAGCACACAACAAGAGACCCAGTACTTC. The V and J genes are TRBV6-5 and TRBJ2-5; D is uncertain. Germline lookup yields CDR1 MNHEY and CDR2 SVGAGI. The CDR3 runs 11 residues. V lost 7 bases and J lost 2, with 5 bases in between.

V gene TRBV18 combines with J gene TRBJ1-6; D gene uncertain. This CDR3 region has 13 residues. Germline CDR1 is KGHSH and CDR2 is LQKENI. The V end lost 3 bases, the J end lost 7 bases, and 7 bases lay between the germline ends. The CDR3, as DNA: TGTGCCAGCTCACCGATAACAAATTCACCCCTCCACTTT. It is translated as CASSPITNSPLHF.

The gene calls are TRBV19 and TRBJ2-6; D ambiguous. Trimming left V 8 bases short and J 3 bases short, with 8 bases between. Germline assignment: CDR1 LNHDA and CDR2 SQIVND (reference sequence). This CDR3 has 13 amino acids. CDR3 sequence (DNA): TGTGCCAGTCGGTCACTTGGGGCCAACGTCCTGACTTTC. It is translated as CASRSLGANVLTF.